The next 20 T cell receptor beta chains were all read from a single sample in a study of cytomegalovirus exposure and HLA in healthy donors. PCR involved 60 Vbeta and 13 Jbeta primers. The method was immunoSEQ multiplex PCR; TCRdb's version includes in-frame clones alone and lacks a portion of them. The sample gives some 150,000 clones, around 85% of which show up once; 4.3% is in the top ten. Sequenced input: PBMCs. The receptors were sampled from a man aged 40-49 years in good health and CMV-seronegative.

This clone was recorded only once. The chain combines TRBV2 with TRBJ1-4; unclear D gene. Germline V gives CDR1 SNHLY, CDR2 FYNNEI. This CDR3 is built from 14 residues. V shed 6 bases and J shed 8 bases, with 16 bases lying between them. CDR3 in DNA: TGTGCCAGCAGGGAGGCAACAGCTGGGGAAAAACTGTTTTTT. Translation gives CASREATAGEKLFF.

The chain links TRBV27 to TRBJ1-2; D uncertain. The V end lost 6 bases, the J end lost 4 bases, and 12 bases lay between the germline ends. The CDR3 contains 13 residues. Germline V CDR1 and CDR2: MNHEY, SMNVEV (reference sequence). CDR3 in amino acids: CASSAGLSYGYTF. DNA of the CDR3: TGTGCCAGCAGCGCTGGTCTTAGCTATGGCTACACCTTC.

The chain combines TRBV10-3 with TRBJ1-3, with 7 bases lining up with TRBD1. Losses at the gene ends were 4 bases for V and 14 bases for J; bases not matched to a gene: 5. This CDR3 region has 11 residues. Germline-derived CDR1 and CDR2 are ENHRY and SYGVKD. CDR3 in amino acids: CAISGGTVLYF. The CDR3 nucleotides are TGTGCCATCAGTGGCGGGACAGTCTTATATTTT.

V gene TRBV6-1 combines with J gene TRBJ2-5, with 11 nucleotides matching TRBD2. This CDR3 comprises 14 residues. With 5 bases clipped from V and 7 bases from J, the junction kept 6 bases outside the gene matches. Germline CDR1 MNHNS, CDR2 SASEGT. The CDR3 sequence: CASSTSGGLGTQYF. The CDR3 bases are TGTGCCAGCAGTACTAGCGGGGGCCTTGGGACCCAGTACTTC.

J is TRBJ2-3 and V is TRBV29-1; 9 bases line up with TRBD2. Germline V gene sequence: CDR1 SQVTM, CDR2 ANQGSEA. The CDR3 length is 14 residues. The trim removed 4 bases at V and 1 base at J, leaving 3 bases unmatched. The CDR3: CSVGLAGGTDTQYF. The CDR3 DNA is TGCAGCGTTGGGTTAGCGGGGGGCACAGATACGCAGTATTTT.

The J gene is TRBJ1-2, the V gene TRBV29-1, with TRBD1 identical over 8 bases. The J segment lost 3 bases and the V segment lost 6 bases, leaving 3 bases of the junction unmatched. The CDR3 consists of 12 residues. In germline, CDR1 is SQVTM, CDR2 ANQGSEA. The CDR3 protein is CSVQDRDYGYTF. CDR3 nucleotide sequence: TGCAGCGTACAGGACAGGGACTATGGCTACACCTTC. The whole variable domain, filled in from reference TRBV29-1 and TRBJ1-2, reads SAVISQKPSRDICQRGTSLTIQCQVDSQVTMMFWYRQQPGQSLTLIATANQGSEATYESGFVIDKFPISRPNLTFSTLTVSNMSPEDSSIYLCSVQDRDYGYTFGSGTRLTVV.

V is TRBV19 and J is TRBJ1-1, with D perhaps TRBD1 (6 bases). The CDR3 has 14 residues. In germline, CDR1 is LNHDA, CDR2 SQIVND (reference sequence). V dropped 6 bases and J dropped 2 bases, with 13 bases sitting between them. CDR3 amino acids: CASRERGGNTEAFF. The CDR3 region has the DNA TGTGCCAGTAGGGAGAGGGGGGGAAACACTGAAGCTTTCTTT.

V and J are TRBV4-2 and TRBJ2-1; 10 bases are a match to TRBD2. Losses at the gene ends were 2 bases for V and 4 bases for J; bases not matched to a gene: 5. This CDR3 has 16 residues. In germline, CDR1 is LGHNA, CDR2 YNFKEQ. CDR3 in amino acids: CASSQYTSGAYNEQFF. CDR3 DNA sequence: TGTGCCAGCAGCCAATACACTAGCGGGGCGTACAATGAGCAGTTCTTC.

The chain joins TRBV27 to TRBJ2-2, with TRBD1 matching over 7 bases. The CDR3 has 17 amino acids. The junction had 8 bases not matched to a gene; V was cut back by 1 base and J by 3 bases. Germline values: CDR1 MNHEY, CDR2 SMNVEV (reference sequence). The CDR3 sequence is CASSLYQGVRDTGELFF. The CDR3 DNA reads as TGTGCCAGCAGTTTATATCAGGGGGTTCGGGACACCGGGGAGCTGTTTTTT.

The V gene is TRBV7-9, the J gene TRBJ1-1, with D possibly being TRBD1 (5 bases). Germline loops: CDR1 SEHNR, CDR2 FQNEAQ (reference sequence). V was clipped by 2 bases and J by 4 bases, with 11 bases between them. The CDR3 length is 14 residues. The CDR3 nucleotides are TGTGCCAGCAGCTTAAAGGGGATTATCACTGAAGCTTTCTTT. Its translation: CASSLKGIITEAFF.

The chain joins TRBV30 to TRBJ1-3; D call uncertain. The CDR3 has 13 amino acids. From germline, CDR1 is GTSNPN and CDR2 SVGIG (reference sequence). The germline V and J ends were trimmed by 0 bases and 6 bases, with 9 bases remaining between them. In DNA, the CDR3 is TGTGCCTGGAGTGTTAAATCCGTAAACACCATATATTTT. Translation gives CAWSVKSVNTIYF.

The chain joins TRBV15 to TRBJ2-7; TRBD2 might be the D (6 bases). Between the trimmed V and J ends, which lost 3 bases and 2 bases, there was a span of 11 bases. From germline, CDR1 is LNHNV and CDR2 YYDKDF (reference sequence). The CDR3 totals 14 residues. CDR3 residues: CATSRREAAYEQYF. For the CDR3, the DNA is TGTGCCACCAGCAGGAGGGAGGCCGCCTACGAGCAGTACTTC.

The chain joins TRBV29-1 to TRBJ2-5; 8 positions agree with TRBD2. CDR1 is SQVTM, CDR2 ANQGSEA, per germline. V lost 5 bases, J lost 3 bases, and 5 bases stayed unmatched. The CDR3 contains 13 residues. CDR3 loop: CSVMPGLEETQYF. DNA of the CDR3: TGCAGCGTTATGCCGGGACTAGAAGAGACCCAGTACTTC.

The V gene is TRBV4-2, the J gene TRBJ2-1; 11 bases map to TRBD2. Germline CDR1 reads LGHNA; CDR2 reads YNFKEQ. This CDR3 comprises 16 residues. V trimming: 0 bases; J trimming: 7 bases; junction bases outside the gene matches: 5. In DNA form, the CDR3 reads TGTGCCAGCAGCCAAGAGGTGGGACTAGCGGTTAATGAGCAGTTCTTC. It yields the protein CASSQEVGLAVNEQFF.

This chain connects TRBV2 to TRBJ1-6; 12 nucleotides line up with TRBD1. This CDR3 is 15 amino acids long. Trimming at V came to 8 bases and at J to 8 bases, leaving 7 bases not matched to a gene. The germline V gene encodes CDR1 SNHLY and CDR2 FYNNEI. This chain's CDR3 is CASLTGTGGDSPLHF. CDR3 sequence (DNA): TGTGCCAGCCTTACCGGGACAGGGGGCGATTCACCCCTCCACTTT.

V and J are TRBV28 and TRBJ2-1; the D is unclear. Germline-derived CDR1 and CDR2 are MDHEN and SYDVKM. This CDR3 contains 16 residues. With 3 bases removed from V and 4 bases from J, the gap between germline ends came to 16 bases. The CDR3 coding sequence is TGTGCCAGCAGTTTGTCCTATGCGGAGAGTTACAATGAGCAGTTCTTC. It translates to CASSLSYAESYNEQFF.

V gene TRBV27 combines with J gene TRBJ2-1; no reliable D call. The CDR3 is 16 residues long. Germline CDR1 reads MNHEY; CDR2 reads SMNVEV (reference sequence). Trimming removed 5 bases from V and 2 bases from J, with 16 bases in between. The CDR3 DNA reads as TGTGCCAGCAGTCCTTTGGCGGCCGCAACCTACAATGAGCAGTTCTTC. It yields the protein CASSPLAAATYNEQFF.

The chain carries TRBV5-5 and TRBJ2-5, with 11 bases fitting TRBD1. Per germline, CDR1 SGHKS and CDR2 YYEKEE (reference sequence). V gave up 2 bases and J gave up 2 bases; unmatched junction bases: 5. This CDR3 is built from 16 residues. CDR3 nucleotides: TGTGCCAGCAGCTTCCGGGACAGGGGGTTACAAGAGACCCAGTACTTC. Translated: CASSFRDRGLQETQYF.

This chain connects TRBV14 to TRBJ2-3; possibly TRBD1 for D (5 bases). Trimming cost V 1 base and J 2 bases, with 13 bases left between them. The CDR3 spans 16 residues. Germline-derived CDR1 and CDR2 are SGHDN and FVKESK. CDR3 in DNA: TGTGCCAGCAGCCAAGGAAGGGGCCTGCACACAGATACGCAGTATTTT. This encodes CASSQGRGLHTDTQYF.

CDR3 residues: CASSPNRQGQQYF. The CDR3 coding sequence is TGTGCCAGTAGTCCTAATAGACAGGGACAGCAGTACTTC. This chain connects TRBV19 to TRBJ2-7, with 7 positions matching TRBD1. The CDR3 length is 13 residues. Germline V gene data show CDR1 as LNHDA and CDR2 as SQIVND (reference sequence). Trimming removed 5 bases from V and 8 bases from J; junction bases left unmatched: 9.